This T cell receptor (beta chain) was identified during a study of regulatory T cells in long-lasting Graves disease listed by TCRdb under 2021. Context from the whole study: Persistent Graves' disease was defined as antithyroid drug treatment for over 5 years with persistently positive TSH receptor autoantibodies. This study used TCR sequencing and RNA sequencing of peripheral blood to compare persistent Graves' disease patients against newly diagnosed Graves' disease patients. The study was registered as a clinical trial and conducted in China. TCR sequencing covered some 13 persistent and 20 newly diagnosed Graves' disease patients, about 35 samples in total. In the clinical cohort, patients with persistent Graves' disease had used antithyroid drugs for an average of about 10.3 years.

Broad study findings and their caveats: As a limitation, the authors acknowledged that the small sample size may reduce accuracy. Patients with persistent disease shared more public clonotypes (approximately 2,500) than newly diagnosed patients did (approximately 970). Compared with newly diagnosed patients, persistent Graves' disease patients had lower TCR Shannon entropy and fewer highly expanded clones, which suggests clonal expansion. Because the primary lesion, thyroid tissue, could not be accessed, the study looked at peripheral blood alone. Sequencing and analysis were restricted to the TCR beta chain. TRBV28, TRBJ1-2 and TRBJ2-5 were preferentially used in persistent disease, while TRBV20-1 and TRBJ2-1 were favored in newly diagnosed disease.

The library was produced with multiplex PCR. The instrument was an Illumina HiSeq 4000. iRepertoire HTBI primers and Arm-PCR amplification of CDR3 regions were used to construct TCR beta libraries. Before sequencing, the PCR products went through gel purification. The published analysis was carried out like this. Gene usage analysis of CDR3 amino acid clonotypes relied on the 60 or so TRBV and fewer than 15 TRBJ segments identified across samples. Filtered high-quality paired reads were merged into contigs using COPE and FqMerger. BLAST was used to align contigs to IMGT TRBV, TRBD and TRBJ reference genes, with CDR3 defined following IMGT. Any clonotype with a frequency above 0.1% was counted as a highly expanded clone. Shannon entropy was used to measure repertoire diversity, and the Gini coefficient was used to measure V-J evenness. A clonotype was considered public if more than one individual shared it. TCRdb reprocessing: public reads trimmed at Q25 with fastp, clones called with MiXCR, in-frame beta chains kept. CDR3 protein duplicates are merged, each entry listing the most common genes and DNA. V and J calls and clone size were set by TCRdb, not the authors. This sample holds 420,000 or so distinct CDR3 sequences; about 25% were observed only once. Roughly 30% of the sample comes from the top ten.

This clonotype was seen at least ten times. Its antigen remains undetermined. Base quality data are lacking; no much larger clone is found one base away. Read against the paper, the sample's time point label means: persistent/refractory GD, antithyroid drugs over 5 years with positive TRAb. For both TCR sequencing and RNA sequencing, RNA was extracted from PBMCs using TRIzol. The diagnosis of Graves' disease followed American Thyroid Association guidelines. Recruitment of patients was carried out at an endocrinology department in Xi'an, China. From each patient, nine milliliters of peripheral blood was collected into an EDTA anticoagulant tube. Ficoll Paque Plus density gradient separation was used to isolate PBMCs, and no further T cell sorting was done. RNA quality was checked with an Agilent 2100 Bioanalyzer and agarose gel, and concentration with a NanoDrop 2000. The germline V gene sets CDR1 to SNHLY and CDR2 to FYNNEI. Taken from cysteine to phenylalanine, the CDR3 has 17 residues. Just CDR3 DNA is preserved here, 51 bases in frame from base 1. The junction shows trimming of 3 bases on V and 2 bases on J, plus 19 bases between the germline ends.

This chain is built from TRBV2 and TRBJ1-1, with the D segment identity uncertain. This specimen was peripheral blood mononuclear cells (PBMCs), taken when the disease was refractory, from a patient treated with antithyroid drugs. The receptor comes from a female donor with Graves disease. The CDR3 reads as follows: CASSDRVGYTGNTEAFF. The nucleotides read TGTGCCAGCAGTGATCGGGTAGGATACACGGGCAACACTGAAGCTTTCTTT. The variable domain in full, with residues beyond the CDR3 obtained from the reference TRBV2 and TRBJ1-1 genes, is EPEVTQTPSHQVTQMGQEVILRCVPISNHLYFYWYRQILGQKVEFLVSFYNNEISEKSEIFDDQFSVERPDGSNFTLKIRSTKLEDSAMYFCASSDRVGYTGNTEAFFGQGTRLTVV.